Below, 16 T cell receptor beta chains from the same sample are listed, as sequenced in a study of beta chain features in type 1 diabetes. Expressed TCRB transcripts were sequenced, since all the RNA that had been isolated was reverse transcribed. Assay used: immunoSEQ multiplex PCR; TCRdb lists only in-frame clones, some missing. The data contain around 300,000 clones, approximately 10% of them singletons. The sample comprised naive CD4+ T cells from blood. Every receptor here comes from a woman in her 30s in good health.

The chain carries TRBV19 and TRBJ2-5, with D possibly TRBD2 on 6 matching bases. This CDR3 has 17 residues. Germline V CDR1 and CDR2: LNHDA, SQIVND (reference sequence). Trimming shortened V by 4 bases and J by 7 bases, and 25 bases separated the two germline ends. The CDR3 sequence is CASSSPGGAILARTQYF. As DNA, the CDR3 is TGTGCCAGTAGTAGCCCAGGCGGGGCTATCCTAGCTCGGACCCAGTACTTC.

In its sample, this clone was seen a few times. This chain links TRBV19 with TRBJ2-7, with a tentative D call TRBD1 (5 bases). The CDR3 runs 12 residues. Germline CDR1 reads LNHDA; CDR2 reads SQIVND (reference sequence). V was cut by 8 bases and J by 2 bases, with 10 bases left in between. The CDR3 loop is CASGAVAYEQYF. The CDR3 coding sequence is TGTGCCAGTGGGGCGGTCGCCTACGAGCAGTACTTC.

This clone was detected only a few times. The chain has TRBV2 and TRBJ2-1; 9 nucleotides line up with TRBD1. Per germline, CDR1 SNHLY and CDR2 FYNNEI. This CDR3 region has 15 residues. With 8 bases clipped from V and 4 bases from J, the junction kept 9 bases outside the gene matches. The chain's CDR3 is CASPIPGTGYNEQFF. The CDR3 DNA sequence: TGTGCCAGCCCAATCCCCGGGACAGGGTACAATGAGCAGTTCTTC. Filled out from reference TRBV2 and TRBJ2-1, the complete variable domain reads EPEVTQTPSHQVTQMGQEVILRCVPISNHLYFYWYRQILGQKVEFLVSFYNNEISEKSEIFDDQFSVERPDGSNFTLKIRSTKLEDSAMYFCASPIPGTGYNEQFFGPGTRLTVL.

The rearrangement uses TRBV28 and TRBJ1-2; TRBD1 aligns across 8 bases. V trimming: 5 bases; J trimming: 4 bases; junction bases outside the gene matches: 6. The CDR3 is 14 amino acids. The germline gives CDR1 MDHEN, CDR2 SYDVKM. This chain's CDR3 is CASSTGQGSYGYTF. The CDR3 DNA reads TGTGCCAGCAGTACCGGACAGGGAAGCTATGGCTACACCTTC.

In this sample, this clone turned up a few times. V and J are TRBV7-2 and TRBJ2-5; 7 bases line up with TRBD1. Germline CDR1 reads SGHTA; CDR2 reads FQGNSA. The trim removed 1 base at V and 5 bases at J, leaving 7 bases unmatched. The CDR3 runs to 15 residues. CDR3 DNA: TGTGCCAGCAGCTTAGGGGACAGCCGTGGGGAGACCCAGTACTTC. Protein: CASSLGDSRGETQYF.

The V and J genes are TRBV10-3 and TRBJ1-2; the match to TRBD1 covers 9 bases. CDR3 size: 13 residues. Trimming cost V 6 bases and J 6 bases; bases outside gene matches: 5. Germline V gene sequence: CDR1 ENHRY, CDR2 SYGVKD. CDR3 amino acids: CAIRRDREDGYTF. CDR3 in DNA: TGTGCCATCAGAAGGGACAGGGAAGATGGCTACACCTTC.

This clone came up a few times. V is TRBV9 and J is TRBJ1-1; TRBD1 might be the D (6 bases). Trimming removed 3 bases at V and 6 bases at J, with 21 bases between. This CDR3 region has 16 residues. CDR1 and CDR2 (germline): SGDLS, YYNGEE. CDR3 in amino acids: CASSGTQDSITSEAFF. CDR3 DNA: TGTGCCAGCAGCGGTACCCAGGACAGTATTACTTCTGAAGCTTTCTTT.

This chain joins TRBV2 and TRBJ2-7; perhaps TRBD2 as D (6 bases). V lost 6 bases and J 4 bases, leaving 10 bases between the germline ends. This CDR3 contains 12 residues. Germline V CDR1 and CDR2: SNHLY, FYNNEI. CDR3 region: CASREGNYEQYF. The CDR3 nucleotides are TGTGCCAGCAGGGAGGGGAATTACGAGCAGTACTTC.

For this clone: A much larger clone differs from this one at a single base, so this may be a read error. This chain connects TRBV11-2 to TRBJ2-1, with 8 bases matching TRBD2. CDR1 is SGHAT, CDR2 FQNNGV, per germline. The CDR3 loop spans 14 amino acids. V lost 2 bases and J lost 3; bases outside the gene matches: 0. The DNA of the CDR3 is TGTGCCAGCAGCTTAAGCGGGAGCTACAATGAGCAGTTCTTC. It yields the protein CASSLSGSYNEQFF.

Of note for this clone: The junction and the germline gene differ at one end; a read error may be behind it. The V and J genes are TRBV2 and TRBJ1-5; no definite D call. This CDR3 has 14 amino acids. Germline loops: CDR1 SNHLY, CDR2 FYNNEI. CDR3 amino acids: CASSEDRGAQPQHF. CDR3 nucleotide sequence: TGTGCCAGCAGCGAAGACCGGGGAGCTCAGCCCCAGCATTTT.

This clone was seen a handful of times. The chain joins TRBV9 to TRBJ1-4; 9 nucleotides line up with TRBD1. This CDR3 is built from 15 residues. V trimming: 0 bases; J trimming: 8 bases; junction bases outside the gene matches: 5. The germline CDR1 and CDR2 sequences are SGDLS and YYNGEE. CDR3 amino acids: CASSVATGGGEKLFF. The CDR3 coding sequence is TGTGCCAGCAGCGTAGCTACAGGGGGCGGCGAAAAACTGTTTTTT.

This chain links TRBV4-3 with TRBJ2-7, with 10 positions matching TRBD2. Trimming took 1 base from V and 6 from J; bases not matched to a gene: 6. The V gene's germline CDR1 is LGHNA and CDR2 YSLEER. This CDR3 has 15 amino acids. Here the CDR3 DNA reads TGCGCCAGCAGCCAAGTTCTAGCGGGAGCCCCCGAGCAGTACTTC. This sequence encodes CASSQVLAGAPEQYF.

This clone was picked up a small number of times. The rearrangement links TRBV7-2 to TRBJ2-7; D call uncertain. Between the trimmed V and J ends, which lost 3 bases and 6 bases, there was a span of 18 bases. Per the germline V gene, CDR1 is SGHTA and CDR2 is FQGNSA. This CDR3 is 15 amino acids long. The CDR3 here is CASSFFTSEIREQYF. CDR3 bases: TGTGCCAGCAGCTTCTTCACCTCAGAAATTCGCGAGCAGTACTTC.

For the CDR3, the DNA is TGCGCCAGCAGCTTGGTCGGGGGTACGGACACCGGGGAGCTGTTTTTT. Translation: CASSLVGGTDTGELFF. The chain is built from TRBV5-1 and TRBJ2-2; a possible D gene is TRBD2 (6 bases). This CDR3 is 16 amino acids long. The V end lost 0 bases, the J end lost 3 bases, and 12 bases lay between the germline ends. Germline-derived CDR1 and CDR2 are SGHRS and YFSETQ.

The rearrangement uses TRBV6-5 and TRBJ2-1; 9 bases align to TRBD2. V lost 10 bases, J lost 7 bases, and 11 bases stayed unmatched. The CDR3 contains 14 residues. Germline assignment: CDR1 MNHEY and CDR2 SVGAGI. The CDR3 protein is CATPLVAGANEQFF. Written as DNA, the CDR3 is TGTGCCACTCCTCTAGTAGCGGGAGCGAATGAGCAGTTCTTC.

This clone has only a few counts. V gene TRBV7-9 combines with J gene TRBJ2-1; D possibly corresponds to TRBD2 (5 bases). With 5 bases removed from V and 13 bases from J, the gap between germline ends came to 12 bases. Germline V gives CDR1 SEHNR, CDR2 FQNEAQ (reference sequence). The CDR3 is made up of 11 amino acids. The CDR3 coding sequence is TGTGCCAGCAGCCCCACCAGCGGCCAGTTCTTC. Protein product: CASSPTSGQFF.